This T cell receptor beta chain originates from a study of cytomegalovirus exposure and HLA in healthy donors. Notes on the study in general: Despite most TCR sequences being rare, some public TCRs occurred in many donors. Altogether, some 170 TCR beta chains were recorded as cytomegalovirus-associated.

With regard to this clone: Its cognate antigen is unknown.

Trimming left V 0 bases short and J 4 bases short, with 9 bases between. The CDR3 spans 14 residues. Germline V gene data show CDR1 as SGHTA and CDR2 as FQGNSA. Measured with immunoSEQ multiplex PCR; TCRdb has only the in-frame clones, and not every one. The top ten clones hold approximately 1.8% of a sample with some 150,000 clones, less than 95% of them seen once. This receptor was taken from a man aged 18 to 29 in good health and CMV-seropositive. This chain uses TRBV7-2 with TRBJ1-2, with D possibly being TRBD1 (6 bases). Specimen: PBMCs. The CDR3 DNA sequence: TGTGCCAGCAGCTTAGCTCAGGGGACCTATGGCTACACCTTC. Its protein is CASSLAQGTYGYTF.